The rows below give T cell receptor beta chains drawn from one sample of a study of T cells after yellow fever vaccination. A single record per CDR3 protein comes from TCRdb applying MiXCR to the 5' RACE reads. The sample gives a few hundred thousand distinct CDR3 sequences, 3% to 4.5% of which show up once; around a quarter is in the top ten. The sequences come from PBMCs, collected on the day of the yellow fever booster vaccination. The receptors originated from a man aged 18 to 29 who received the YFV17D yellow fever vaccine. Each CDR3 is given with its conserved first and last residue. D genes are given only for firm matches. A clone size is listed for some rows: how often the clone was seen (once, few, many), or a class if it is expanded.

16,-,TRBJ2-7,TRBV27,TRBD2,TGTGCCAGCATCGATCGTCTGGCGGGGGACCTCTACGAGCAGTACTTC,CASIDRLAGDLYEQYF
16,many,TRBJ2-4,TRBV20-1,TRBD2,TGCAGTGCTGGACTAGCGGGGGACCTAGCCAAAAACATTCAGTACTTC,CSAGLAGDLAKNIQYF
16,many,TRBJ2-3,TRBV9,TRBD2,TGTGCCAGCAGCGTATTGGGACTAGGTATGGCAGATACGCAGTATTTT,CASSVLGLGMADTQYF
13,many,TRBJ2-4,TRBV27,TRBD2,TGTGCCAGCTCGATCGGGGGGAAAAACATTCAGTACTTC,CASSIGGKNIQYF
13,few,TRBJ1-2,TRBV9,-,TGTGCCAGCAGCACCTCGAATAACTATGGCTACACCTTC,CASSTSNNYGYTF
15,-,TRBJ2-1,TRBV6-5,TRBD1,TGTGCCAGCAGTCGTGACAGGGGGTCCTACAATGAGCAGTTCTTC,CASSRDRGSYNEQFF
13,-,TRBJ1-5,TRBV7-2,-,TGTGCCAGCAGCTCAGCCGACTTCCAGCCCCAGCATTTT,CASSSADFQPQHF
16,few,TRBJ2-5,TRBV4-1,-,TGCGCCAGCAGCCAAGGGGGGTGGGCCAGCCAAGAGACCCAGTACTTC,CASSQGGWASQETQYF
12,-,TRBJ2-3,TRBV12-3/TRBV12-4,-,TGTGCCAGCAGTTTCTTCACAGATACGCAGTATTTT,CASSFFTDTQYF
15,many,TRBJ2-1,TRBV7-6,-,TGTGCCAGCGGGCCGGACAGCAGCTCCTACAATGAGCAGTTCTTC,CASGPDSSSYNEQFF
13,many,TRBJ2-1,TRBV7-8,TRBD2,TGTGCCAGCAGGCGGGGGGCGGGGAATGAGCAGTTCTTC,CASRRGAGNEQFF
17,many,TRBJ2-4,TRBV6-2/TRBV6-3,TRBD1,TGTGCCAGCAGTTACCCAGGGACAGGGGAAACCAAAAACATTCAGTACTTC,CASSYPGTGETKNIQYF
14,few,TRBJ2-7,TRBV7-2,TRBD1,TGTGCCAGCAGCTTACCGACAGGGTACAGCGAGCAGTACTTC,CASSLPTGYSEQYF
12,many,TRBJ2-3,TRBV7-3,-,TGTGCCAGCAGCTTAGACAGTGGTACGCAGTATTTT,CASSLDSGTQYF
12,many,TRBJ2-7,TRBV28,-,TGTGCCAGCAGTTCCTTAGGCCGAGCGCAGTACTTC,CASSSLGRAQYF
20,many,TRBJ1-1,TRBV20-1,TRBD1,TGCAGTGCTAGATCCTTGGGAGGACAGGGGGTTATCTTCGGAAGGGCTGAAGCTTTCTTT,CSARSLGGQGVIFGRAEAFF
11,-,TRBJ2-7,TRBV19,-,TGTGCCAGTAGTATCGGACCCGAGCAGTACTTC,CASSIGPEQYF
15,-,TRBJ1-6,TRBV4-1,TRBD1,TGCGCCAGCAGCCAAGACGGGACAGGGGGCTTGCCCCTCCACTTT,CASSQDGTGGLPLHF
13,many,TRBJ2-2,TRBV18,-,TGTGCCAGCTCACCACCTGACACCGGGGAGCTGTTTTTT,CASSPPDTGELFF
13,many,TRBJ2-3,TRBV29-1,TRBD1,TGCAGCGTTGCCAGGGGGCTGGTTGATACGCAGTATTTT,CSVARGLVDTQYF
16,-,TRBJ2-7,TRBV18,TRBD2,TGTGCCAGCTCACCACCGGGGGTTAGCGGGGCCAACGAGCAGTACTTC,CASSPPGVSGANEQYF
19,-,TRBJ2-1,TRBV6-5,TRBD2,TGTGCCAGCAGTTACTCTCTAGCGGGGGGCCGAAGCTCCTACAATGAGCAGTTCTTC,CASSYSLAGGRSSYNEQFF
16,few,TRBJ2-5,TRBV6-2/TRBV6-3,-,TGTGCCAGCACCAAATTGGCGGACTATCCTAAAGAGACCCAGTACTTC,CASTKLADYPKETQYF
15,many,TRBJ1-1,TRBV9,-,TGTGCCAGCAACGCCCGGACAGTTCTGAACACTGAAGCTTTCTTT,CASNARTVLNTEAFF
15,many,TRBJ1-4,TRBV20-1,TRBD1,TGCAGTGCCCTGGACAGGGTATCAACTAATGAAAAACTGTTTTTT,CSALDRVSTNEKLFF
17,many,TRBJ1-6,TRBV5-1,TRBD1,TGCGCCAGCAGCCTTACCAGGGGACAGGGGAGGAATTCACCCCTCCACTTT,CASSLTRGQGRNSPLHF
15,many,TRBJ1-1,TRBV7-2,-,TGTGCCAGCAGCCGGGGGGTTTATGTTAGCACTGAAGCTTTCTTT,CASSRGVYVSTEAFF
13,many,TRBJ2-3,TRBV5-1,-,TGCGCCAGCAGGTCTGGTCTAGGGGATACGCAGTATTTT,CASRSGLGDTQYF
12,many,TRBJ2-2,TRBV20-1,-,TGCAGTGCTAGAGGTGGGGCCGGGGAGCTGTTTTTT,CSARGGAGELFF
16,many,TRBJ1-6,TRBV4-3,-,TGCGCCAGCAGCCTTGGGGGGGACATACGAAATTCACCCCTCCACTTT,CASSLGGDIRNSPLHF
15,few,TRBJ1-1,TRBV11-1,-,TGTGCCAGCAGCTCCGGGACCAGGGGTAAGGCTGAAGCTTTCTTT,CASSSGTRGKAEAFF
15,few,TRBJ2-1,TRBV15,-,TGTGCCACCTCGGGTTCCCGGAGCTCCTACAATGAGCAGTTCTTC,CATSGSRSSYNEQFF
16,-,TRBJ1-1,TRBV18,-,TGTGCCAGCTCACCAACAGGGAAGGTTGCGAACACTGAAGCTTTCTTT,CASSPTGKVANTEAFF